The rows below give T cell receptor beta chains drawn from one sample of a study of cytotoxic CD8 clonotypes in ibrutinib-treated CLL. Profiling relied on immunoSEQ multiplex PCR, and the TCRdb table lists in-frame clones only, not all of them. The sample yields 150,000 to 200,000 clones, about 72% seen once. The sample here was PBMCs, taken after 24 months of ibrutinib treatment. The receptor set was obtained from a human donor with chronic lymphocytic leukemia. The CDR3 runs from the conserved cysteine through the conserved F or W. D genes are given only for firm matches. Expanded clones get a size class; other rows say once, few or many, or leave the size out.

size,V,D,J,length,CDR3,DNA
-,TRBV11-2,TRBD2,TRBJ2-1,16,CASSLRLAASYNEQFF,TGTGCCAGCAGCTTACGACTAGCGGCATCCTACAATGAGCAGTTCTTC
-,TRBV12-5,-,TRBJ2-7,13,CASGLGRSYEQYF,TGTGCTAGTGGTTTGGGGCGATCCTACGAGCAGTACTTC
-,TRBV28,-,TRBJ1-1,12,CASTLRFTEAFF,TGTGCCAGCACCCTCCGGTTCACTGAAGCTTTCTTT
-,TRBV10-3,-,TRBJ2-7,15,CAISQGTSSSYEQYF,TGTGCCATCAGTCAGGGGACGTCAAGCTCCTACGAGCAGTACTTC
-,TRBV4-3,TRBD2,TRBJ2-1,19,CASSQDPLAGEVGGNEQFF,TGCGCCAGCAGCCAAGATCCGCTAGCGGGAGAGGTTGGAGGCAATGAGCAGTTCTTC
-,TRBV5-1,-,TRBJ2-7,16,CASSLGQRVGNYEQYF,TGCGCCAGCAGCTTGGGTCAGCGGGTAGGAAACTACGAGCAGTACTTC
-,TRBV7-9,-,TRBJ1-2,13,CASSSGQPYGYTF,TGTGCCAGCAGCTCGGGACAACCCTATGGCTACACCTTC
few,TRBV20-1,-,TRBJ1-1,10,CSARRREAFF,TGCAGTGCTAGAAGGAGAGAGGCTTTCTTT
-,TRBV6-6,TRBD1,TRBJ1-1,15,CASSYSGQKNTEAFF,TGTGCCAGCAGTTATTCGGGACAGAAGAACACTGAAGCTTTCTTT
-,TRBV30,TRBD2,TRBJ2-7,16,CAWSVGGYYSSYEQYF,TGTGCCTGGAGTGTCGGGGGGTACTACAGCTCCTACGAGCAGTACTTC
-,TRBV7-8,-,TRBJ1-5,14,CASSIRQINQPQHF,TGTGCCAGCAGCATACGACAGATCAATCAGCCCCAGCATTTT
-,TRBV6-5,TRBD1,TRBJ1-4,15,CASSSRQGVNEKLFF,TGTGCCAGCAGTTCTAGACAGGGAGTAAATGAAAAACTGTTTTTT
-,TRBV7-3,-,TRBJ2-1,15,CASSLIGNSYNEQFF,TGTGCCAGCAGCTTAATAGGGAACTCCTACAATGAGCAGTTCTTC
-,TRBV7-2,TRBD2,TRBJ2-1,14,CASSFRREAHEQFF,TGTGCCAGCAGCTTTAGGCGGGAGGCCCATGAGCAGTTCTTC
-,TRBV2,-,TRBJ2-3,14,CASSGVASTDTQYF,TGTGCCAGCAGTGGAGTCGCTAGCACAGATACGCAGTATTTT
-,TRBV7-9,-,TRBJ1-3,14,CASSLAGSGNTIYF,TGTGCCAGCAGCTTAGCCGGGAGCGGAAACACCATATATTTT
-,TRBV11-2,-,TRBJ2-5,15,CASSLGPSPQETQYF,TGTGCCAGCAGCTTAGGTCCTAGCCCCCAAGAGACCCAGTACTTC
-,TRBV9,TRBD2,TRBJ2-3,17,CASSIHPGLAGGDTQYF,TGTGCCAGCAGCATACACCCGGGACTAGCGGGAGGAGATACGCAGTATTTT
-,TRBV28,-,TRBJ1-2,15,CASSFMPIRAYGYTF,TGTGCCAGCAGTTTTATGCCTATTCGGGCCTATGGCTACACCTTC
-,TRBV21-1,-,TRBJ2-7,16,CASSKKSCTQEDEQYF,TGTGCCAGCAGCAAAAAGAGTTGCACCCAGGAGGACGAGCAGTACTTC
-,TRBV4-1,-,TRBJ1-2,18,CASSAMKGNRAEFYGYTF,TGCGCCAGCAGCGCCATGAAAGGAAACCGGGCCGAATTCTATGGCTACACCTTC
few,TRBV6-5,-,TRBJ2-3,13,CASSYPGTDTQYF,TGTGCCAGCAGTTACCCCGGAACAGATACGCAGTATTTT
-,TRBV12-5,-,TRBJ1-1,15,CASVRVLSVRTEAFF,TGTGCTAGTGTTCGGGTATTGTCGGTTCGCACTGAAGCTTTCTTT
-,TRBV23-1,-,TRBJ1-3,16,CASSQEGCVSGNTIYF,TGCGCCAGCAGTCAAGAGGGATGTGTCTCTGGAAACACCATATATTTT
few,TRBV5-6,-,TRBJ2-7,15,CASSPKEFGHHEQYF,TGTGCCAGCAGCCCCAAAGAATTCGGTCACCACGAGCAGTACTTC
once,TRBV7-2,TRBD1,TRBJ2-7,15,CASSYGTGKMIEQYF,TGTGCCAGCAGCTACGGGACAGGGAAAATGATCGAGCAGTACTTC
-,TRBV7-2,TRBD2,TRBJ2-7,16,CASSLDWLAGNYEQYF,TGTGCCAGCAGCTTAGACTGGCTAGCGGGAAACTACGAGCAGTACTTC